The 18 T cell receptor beta chains presented below share a single source sample, sequenced in a study of T-cell memory formation after mild COVID-19. MiXCR, applied by TCRdb to the 5' RACE reads, yields one record per CDR3 protein. The sample yields 170,000 or so distinct CDR3 sequences, over 20% seen once. Sample: PBMCs or a T cell subset sorted from them (not recorded which). Receptor source: an adult woman who had mild COVID-19 (a few samples of this study predate the infection). Cell type and time point are not known.

This clonotype was counted between two and nine times. As DNA, the CDR3 is TGTGCCAGTAGTATTGCGGTCCAGCGGGAGAGCACCGGGGAGCTGTTTTTT. Protein sequence: CASSIAVQRESTGELFF. This sequence joins TRBV19 and TRBJ2-2; 8 bases are a match to TRBD2. The CDR3 covers 17 residues. Germline V gives CDR1 LNHDA, CDR2 SQIVND (reference sequence). The V and J ends lost 3 bases and 4 bases, in that order; junction bases with no gene match: 10.

This clonotype was detected a few times. The chain recombines TRBV15 with TRBJ2-1; the match to TRBD2 covers 12 bases. The ends lost 6 bases at V and 0 bases at J; junction bases unmatched: 9. The germline V gene has CDR1 LNHNV and CDR2 YYDKDF (reference sequence). CDR3 length: 18 residues. CDR3 in amino acids: CATSHTSGGTGSYNEQFF. The CDR3 region has the DNA TGTGCCACCAGTCACACTAGCGGGGGGACCGGCTCCTACAATGAGCAGTTCTTC.

The sample holds a few counts of this clonotype. This chain links TRBV24-1 with TRBJ1-1, with no clear D. With 9 bases removed from V and 3 bases from J, the gap between germline ends came to 13 bases. Germline loops: CDR1 KGHDR, CDR2 SFDVKD. This CDR3 contains 13 residues. CDR3 in DNA: TGTGCCACCCGGGGAGGAGGAGACACTGAAGCTTTCTTT. Translated, it gives CATRGGGDTEAFF.

CDR3 residues: CASRTRWTDSGNTIYF. The CDR3 nucleotides read TGCGCCAGCAGAACTAGATGGACCGACTCTGGAAACACCATATATTTT. The gene calls are TRBV4-1 and TRBJ1-3; D remains unclear. V lost 6 bases, J lost 0 bases, and 15 bases lay in between. There are 16 residues in the CDR3. Germline V gives CDR1 MGHRA, CDR2 YSYEKL.

This clonotype has a handful of counts. This chain links TRBV5-6 with TRBJ2-1; 7 bases fit TRBD1. Per germline, CDR1 SGHDT and CDR2 YYEEEE. The CDR3 totals 14 residues. Trimming took 6 bases from V and 4 from J; bases not matched to a gene: 7. This CDR3 reads CASNRDRAYNEQFF. Here the CDR3 DNA reads TGTGCCAGCAATAGAGACAGGGCTTACAATGAGCAGTTCTTC.

V usage is TRBV6-5 and J usage is TRBJ2-5, with D perhaps TRBD1 (5 bases). Trimming removed 2 bases from V and 2 bases from J, with 12 bases in between. From germline, CDR1 is MNHEY and CDR2 SVGAGI. The CDR3 has 15 residues. Here the CDR3 reads CASSYGAGIQETQYF. The CDR3 nucleotides read TGTGCCAGCAGTTACGGGGCAGGTATACAAGAGACCCAGTACTTC.

The chain couples TRBV28 to TRBJ1-2; 7 nucleotides match TRBD1. The CDR3 contains 12 residues. The trim removed 7 bases at V and 2 bases at J, leaving 1 base unmatched. Germline CDR1 is MDHEN and CDR2 is SYDVKM. The CDR3 nucleotides are TGTGCCAGCACGACAGGGAACTATGGCTACACCTTC. The encoded protein is CASTTGNYGYTF.

The gene calls are TRBV4-2 and TRBJ2-3; 7 positions agree with TRBD2. Germline V CDR1 and CDR2: LGHNA, YNFKEQ. Trimming at V came to 1 base and at J to 2 bases, leaving 15 bases not matched to a gene. The length of the CDR3 is 19 residues. The CDR3 protein is CASSQGKVEAGVSTDTQYF. The CDR3 nucleotides read TGTGCCAGCAGCCAAGGAAAGGTTGAGGCGGGGGTCTCCACAGATACGCAGTATTTT.

This clonotype was counted between two and nine times. The CDR3 DNA sequence: TGTGCCAGCAGCCCCGTAGGGGGGGCCGGCGAGACCCAGTACTTC. It encodes CASSPVGGAGETQYF. The gene calls are TRBV7-6 and TRBJ2-5; possible D gene TRBD2, 7 bases. This CDR3 is built from 15 residues. Between the trimmed V and J ends, which lost 5 bases and 5 bases, there was a span of 18 bases. Per the germline V gene, CDR1 is SGHVS and CDR2 is FNYEAQ.

The CDR3 region has the DNA TGCGCCAGCAGCGACCGGGACAGGGCAGGAGACACTGAAGCTTTCTTT. This sequence encodes CASSDRDRAGDTEAFF. The chain combines TRBV5-1 with TRBJ1-1, with 9 bases fitting TRBD1. This CDR3 comprises 16 residues. The V gene end was trimmed by 4 bases and the J gene end by 3 bases; junction bases not matched to a gene: 10. Germline-derived CDR1 and CDR2 are SGHRS and YFSETQ.

Worth noting for this clonotype: Being one base from a much bigger clone, this may be a read error. The chain uses TRBV12-3 or TRBV12-4 and TRBJ2-7; D gene uncertain. The CDR3 sequence is 13 residues long. The CDR3 coding sequence is TGTGCCCGCAGCCTGGGTACGCCCTACGAGCAGTACTTC. Amino acids: CARSLGTPYEQYF.

The gene calls are TRBV4-3 and TRBJ2-7; weak D call: TRBD1 (7 bases). Germline-derived CDR1 and CDR2 are LGHNA and YSLEER. This CDR3 has 16 residues. The V gene lost 4 bases and the J gene lost 1 base, with 17 bases spanning the gap. The CDR3 loop is CASSPGVGDSSYEQYF. The CDR3 nucleotides read TGCGCCAGCAGCCCGGGGGTAGGGGACAGTTCCTACGAGCAGTACTTC.

The V call is TRBV2, the J call TRBJ2-1; 9 nucleotides align to TRBD2. The CDR3 extends over 15 amino acids. CDR1 is SNHLY, CDR2 FYNNEI, per germline. V was clipped by 5 bases and J by 2 bases; unmatched bases: 4. DNA for the CDR3: TGTGCCAGCAGTCTAGCGGGGCTAACCTACAATGAGCAGTTCTTC. It codes for CASSLAGLTYNEQFF.

This chain joins TRBV6-1 and TRBJ1-2; no firm D call. CDR1 and CDR2 from the germline V gene are MNHNS and SASEGT. The CDR3 loop spans 14 amino acids. Trimming shortened V by 3 bases and J by 4 bases, and 12 bases separated the two germline ends. The CDR3 sequence is CASSEGARFYGYTF. CDR3 DNA sequence: TGTGCCAGCAGTGAGGGCGCTCGCTTCTATGGCTACACCTTC.

The chain employs TRBV9 and TRBJ2-5; tentatively, D is TRBD2 (5 bases). This CDR3 is 13 amino acids long. The V gene lost 0 bases and the J gene lost 2 bases, with 5 bases spanning the gap. Germline CDR1 SGDLS, CDR2 YYNGEE. The CDR3 coding sequence is TGTGCCAGCAGCGTAGGAGGGCAAGAGACCCAGTACTTC. It yields the protein CASSVGGQETQYF.

The rearrangement joins TRBV5-6 to TRBJ1-1, with D possibly TRBD1 on 6 matching bases. The germline V gene encodes CDR1 SGHDT and CDR2 YYEEEE. Trimming pared 1 base from V and 1 base from J, leaving 14 bases between. This CDR3 comprises 16 residues. In nucleotides, the CDR3 is TGTGCCAGCAGCTTGCCCCCCCAGGGGTGGAACACTGAAGCTTTCTTT. As protein: CASSLPPQGWNTEAFF.

Comment on this clonotype: A much larger clone lies a single base off, so this may be a read error. CDR3 sequence reads: CSATSGTYYYNEQFF. The CDR3 DNA reads TGCAGTGCTACTTCGGGGACGTACTACTACAATGAGCAGTTCTTC. The chain is built from TRBV20-1 and TRBJ2-1; TRBD1 or TRBD2 may be the D gene (5 bases each). CDR1 is DFQATT, CDR2 SNEGSKA, per germline (reference sequence). The CDR3 contains 15 residues. V lost 4 bases and J lost 3, with 16 bases in between.

This clonotype has just a few counts. The CDR3 coding sequence is TGTGCCAGCGGACAGGGTGAGCAGTTCTTC. Translation gives CASGQGEQFF. The genes are TRBV12-3 or TRBV12-4 and TRBJ2-1, with 8 bases matching TRBD1. CDR3 size: 10 residues. J was trimmed by 9 bases and V by 8 bases; bases with no gene match: 0.